A selection of T cell receptor beta chains follows, all from one sample in a study of T cell changes during pregnancy in multiple sclerosis. Profiled with immunoSEQ multiplex PCR; TCRdb holds only in-frame clones, not every one. The data hold approximately 60,000 clones, with around 92% observed a single time. The source was CD4+ T cells from peripheral blood mononuclear cells, collected in the second trimester of pregnancy. These receptors originate from a female donor with multiple sclerosis, enrolled in a pregnancy study. Both conserved end residues are part of each CDR3. Fields, in order: J gene, V gene, CDR3 protein.

j_gene: TRBJ1-5; v_gene: TRBV10-3; CDR3aa: CAISEGADSNQPQHF
j_gene: TRBJ1-2; v_gene: TRBV19; CDR3aa: CASSLPTTDGYTF
j_gene: TRBJ2-3; v_gene: TRBV18; CDR3aa: CASSPGQGGYSTDTQYF
j_gene: TRBJ2-2; v_gene: TRBV28; CDR3aa: CASRLPTSGTGELFF
j_gene: TRBJ2-7; v_gene: TRBV28; CDR3aa: CASRASRGAYEQYF
j_gene: TRBJ2-3; v_gene: TRBV4-2; CDR3aa: CASSQVRATGTSGTRTDTQYF
j_gene: TRBJ2-1; v_gene: TRBV9; CDR3aa: CASSTTGTRGADEQFF
j_gene: TRBJ2-5; v_gene: TRBV2; CDR3aa: CASRDRGETQYF
j_gene: TRBJ2-3; v_gene: TRBV28; CDR3aa: CASSLLGGHGGTDTQYF
j_gene: TRBJ2-5; v_gene: TRBV4-2; CDR3aa: CASSQETSGGPQETQYF
j_gene: TRBJ2-3; v_gene: TRBV7-8; CDR3aa: CASSPDGTGAVFTDTQYF
j_gene: TRBJ2-1; v_gene: TRBV9; CDR3aa: CASSVAAGEYDEQFF
j_gene: TRBJ1-6; v_gene: TRBV11-3; CDR3aa: CASSLDSAGAYNSPLHF
j_gene: TRBJ2-7; v_gene: TRBV10-3; CDR3aa: CAISEAGQTYEQYF
j_gene: TRBJ1-2; v_gene: TRBV6-5; CDR3aa: CASSYRGRGYGYTF
j_gene: TRBJ2-5; v_gene: TRBV6-1; CDR3aa: CASSEIRAAETQYF
j_gene: TRBJ2-1; v_gene: TRBV7-7; CDR3aa: CASSARLEGNEQFF